This is a list of T cell receptor beta chains from one sample in a study of blood T cell repertoires in COVID-19. Using immunoSEQ multiplex PCR, the repertoire was profiled, and TCRdb retains in-frame clones only, with some absent. Here the sample spans fewer than 350,000 clones, over 85% being singletons. Sequencing was carried out using peripheral blood. The receptors stem from a woman between 55 and 75 years old with COVID-19, enrolled during active disease. Each CDR3 is given with its conserved first and last residue.

j_call | v_call | cdr3_aa
TRBJ2-7 | TRBV7-9 | CASSPAGGYEQYF
TRBJ2-7 | TRBV29-1 | CSVEAQAREQYF
TRBJ2-1 | TRBV2 | CASKTRSYNEQFF
TRBJ1-3 | TRBV6-5 | CASRQGAGGNTIYF
TRBJ1-1 | TRBV18 | CASSPGRAVAGEAFF
TRBJ1-2 | TRBV7-9 | CASSWGTDYGYTF
TRBJ2-2 | TRBV5-1 | CASSLGLQQVEELFF
TRBJ1-2 | TRBV5-1 | CASSSGQGSGYTF
TRBJ1-2 | TRBV19 | CASGQGLAYGYTF
TRBJ1-2 | TRBV19 | CASTQLDRGYGYTF
TRBJ2-7 | TRBV7-8 | CASSSLLGALYEQYF
TRBJ2-3 | TRBV27 | CASSPIHSAGVLGTQYF
TRBJ2-3 | TRBV5-1 | CASSFRLAGRSTDTQYF
TRBJ1-2 | TRBV19 | CASTASRVEVNYGYTF